This is a list of T cell receptor beta chains from one sample in a study of cytomegalovirus exposure and HLA in healthy donors. The data were produced by immunoSEQ multiplex PCR, yet TCRdb's version contains in-frame clones alone and is incomplete. The data hold about 200,000 clones, with around three quarters observed a single time. Material: PBMCs. The receptors originated from a woman in her 30s in good health and CMV-seropositive. CDR3s include the opening cysteine and the closing phenylalanine or tryptophan. A D gene is named only where the DNA matches it firmly. Clone size appears in some rows only: once, few, many, or a class for an expanded clone.

D	V	J	size	DNA	CDR3
NA	TRBV2	TRBJ2-5	NA	TGTGCCAGCCATCAAGAGACCCAGTACTTC	CASHQETQYF
NA	TRBV5-1	TRBJ2-7	NA	TGCGCCAGCAGCCCCTGGTTTGAGGGGGTGGCCTACGAGCAGTACTTC	CASSPWFEGVAYEQYF
TRBD2	TRBV4-3	TRBJ2-1	NA	TGCGCCAGCAGCCAAGATAGGGCTAGCGGGAGTAAGGGTGAGCAGTTCTTC	CASSQDRASGSKGEQFF
NA	TRBV18	TRBJ2-4	NA	TGTGCCAGCTCACCCGAAACAGGGTCCAAAAACATTCAGTACTTC	CASSPETGSKNIQYF
NA	TRBV7-2	TRBJ2-7	NA	TGTGCCAGCAGCTTTGGTAGTTTCTACGAGCAGTACTTC	CASSFGSFYEQYF
TRBD1	TRBV28	TRBJ1-5	once	TGTGCCAGCAGTTGGGGACAGGGGGCAGGGAGTCAGCCCCAGCATTTT	CASSWGQGAGSQPQHF
NA	TRBV7-2	TRBJ2-3	NA	TGTGCCAGCAGCTTAGGCCGGGGAGATACGCAGTATTTT	CASSLGRGDTQYF
NA	TRBV10-3	TRBJ1-1	NA	TGTGCCATAGCATCCTATACGAACACTGAAGCTTTCTTT	CAIASYTNTEAFF
NA	TRBV5-1	TRBJ2-7	NA	TGCGCCAGCAGCTTGGATGGACTTCAAGAAGGCTTCTACGAGCAGTACTTC	CASSLDGLQEGFYEQYF
NA	TRBV6-5	TRBJ1-6	few	TGTGCCAGCAGTTACTCCTTCCAGGATAATTCACCCCTCCACTTT	CASSYSFQDNSPLHF
TRBD1	TRBV6-1	TRBJ1-4	NA	TGTGCCAGCAGCAGGGACAGTTCGGCTGAAAAACTGTTTTTT	CASSRDSSAEKLFF
TRBD2	TRBV5-6	TRBJ2-2	few	TGTGCCAGCGGGTTAGCGGGAGTGGACACCGGGGAGCTGTTTTTT	CASGLAGVDTGELFF
NA	TRBV29-1	TRBJ1-1	NA	TGCAGCGTTGAAAGCGGGGACCCTGAAGCTTTCTTT	CSVESGDPEAFF
NA	TRBV14	TRBJ2-6	few	TGTGCCAGCAGCCAATTTGAGTTATCTGGGGCCAACGTCCTGACTTTC	CASSQFELSGANVLTF
NA	TRBV2	TRBJ2-1	NA	TGTGCCAGGGGGCTAGAATGGCGTGAGCAGTTCTTC	CARGLEWREQFF
NA	TRBV12-5	TRBJ2-5	NA	TGTGCTAGTGGTTTGGCTCAGCGGAGGTGGGTAGAGACCCAGTACTTC	CASGLAQRRWVETQYF
NA	TRBV7-6	TRBJ2-7	once	TGTGCCAGCAGCTTTTTCCCGCAGGGAAACTCCTACGAGCAGTACTTC	CASSFFPQGNSYEQYF
NA	TRBV9	TRBJ2-2	NA	TGTGCCAGCAGCCACTACACCGGGGAGCTGTTTTTT	CASSHYTGELFF
NA	TRBV6-5	TRBJ2-3	NA	TGTGCCAGCATGTCAGGCACAGATACGCAGTATTTT	CASMSGTDTQYF
TRBD2	TRBV5-1	TRBJ2-1	NA	TGCGCCAGCAGCAGCTATAGCGGGAATGAGCAGTTCTTC	CASSSYSGNEQFF
TRBD2	TRBV11-3	TRBJ2-1	once	TGTGCCAGCAGCTTACTAGCGGGTAACAATGAGCAGTTCTTC	CASSLLAGNNEQFF
NA	TRBV4-1	TRBJ2-7	NA	TGCGCCAGCAGCCTAAAGAGAGGAGAGGCCCGGGTGGGCGAGCAGTACTTC	CASSLKRGEARVGEQYF
NA	TRBV4-2	TRBJ2-3	NA	TGTGCCAGCAGCCAAGTTCCCGGGAACACAGATACGCAGTATTTT	CASSQVPGNTDTQYF
NA	TRBV6-4	TRBJ1-5	few	TGTGCCAGCAGTGACATAGATCAGCCCCAGCATTTT	CASSDIDQPQHF
NA	TRBV19	TRBJ1-5	NA	TGTGCCAGTAGTATAGGGGGCTGGAGCAATCAGCCCCAGCATTTT	CASSIGGWSNQPQHF
TRBD1	TRBV27	TRBJ2-2	NA	TGTGCCAGCAGTGTATTCAGTACCCCCGGGACAGCGAACACCGGGGAGCTGTTTTTT	CASSVFSTPGTANTGELFF
NA	TRBV10-3	TRBJ2-3	NA	TGTGCCATCAGTGGACAGTTCTTGAGCACAGATACGCAGTATTTT	CAISGQFLSTDTQYF
NA	TRBV4-1	TRBJ1-1	NA	TGCGCCAGCAGCAGGCCCTCGAGGGTGAACACTGAAGCTTTCTTT	CASSRPSRVNTEAFF
NA	TRBV7-9	TRBJ1-1	NA	TGTGCCAGCAGCTTGGAGGAGAACACTGAAGCTTTCTTT	CASSLEENTEAFF
NA	TRBV11-2	TRBJ1-6	once	TGTGCCAGCAGCTTCCTGGGCCTGGCGTCACCCCTCCACTTT	CASSFLGLASPLHF
NA	TRBV6-1	TRBJ1-1	NA	TGTGCCAGCAGGAACAACCCTTGGACCTATTCAGGGGCTTTCTTT	CASRNNPWTYSGAFF
TRBD2	TRBV7-2	TRBJ2-3	NA	TGTGCCAGCAGCCCGGGACTAGCGGGAGAACCCACGCCTACGCAGTATTTT	CASSPGLAGEPTPTQYF
NA	TRBV9	TRBJ1-1	NA	TGTGCCAGCAGCCCGTTGCTAGACACTGAAGCTTTCTTT	CASSPLLDTEAFF
NA	TRBV5-6	TRBJ2-2	few	TGTGCCAGCAGCTTGAGTCAGGGATCCGGGGAGCTGTTTTTT	CASSLSQGSGELFF
TRBD2	TRBV29-1	TRBJ2-3	NA	TGCAGCGTTCGGGGGGCAGATACGCAGTATTTT	CSVRGADTQYF
NA	TRBV4-1	TRBJ1-1	NA	TGCGCCAGCCTCGGGGAAGGGACTTCAACTGAAGCTTTCTTT	CASLGEGTSTEAFF
TRBD2	TRBV5-6	TRBJ2-3	NA	TGTGCCAGCAGCTTCCTAGCGGGGTTGAGCACAGATACGCAGTATTTT	CASSFLAGLSTDTQYF
NA	TRBV6-6	TRBJ1-4	NA	TGTGCCAGCAGTTACTCGACAGGATTTCGGGAAAAACTGTTTTTT	CASSYSTGFREKLFF
NA	TRBV4-3	TRBJ2-3	once	TGCGCCAGCAGCCAAGTTGCGGCCACAGATACGCAGTATTTT	CASSQVAATDTQYF
NA	TRBV6-1	TRBJ2-3	NA	TGTGCCAGCGCTACGGGGGGCACAGATACGCAGTATTTT	CASATGGTDTQYF
NA	TRBV20-1	TRBJ1-1	NA	TGCAGTCTACAAGGGAGGACTGAAGCTTTCTTT	CSLQGRTEAFF
TRBD1	TRBV5-6	TRBJ1-2	NA	TGTGCCAGCAGCTTGCTTAGGGCAGGGGGCGTCTATGGCTACACCTTC	CASSLLRAGGVYGYTF
NA	TRBV7-2	TRBJ2-3	NA	TGTGCCAGCACCGCTCGGGCAGATACGCAGTATTTT	CASTARADTQYF
NA	TRBV14	TRBJ1-4	NA	TGTGCCAGCAGCCAAGACTATGAAAAACTGTTTTTT	CASSQDYEKLFF
NA	TRBV5-1	TRBJ2-5	NA	TGCGCCAGCAGTCTGACAGTGAACAAAGAGACCCAGTACTTC	CASSLTVNKETQYF
TRBD1	TRBV27	TRBJ1-2	NA	TGTGCCAGCAGTTCTCGGACAGGATCGCCACCTAACTATGGCTACACCTTC	CASSSRTGSPPNYGYTF